Shown below are 13 T cell receptor beta chains from a single sample sequenced in a study of blood T cells in healthy people across ages. A sample-barcoded 5' primer and a J-beta primer mix were used in a second PCR of roughly 7 to 11 cycles. TCRdb passed the 5' RACE reads through MiXCR, listing each CDR3 protein once. The sample holds about 1.8 million distinct CDR3 sequences; roughly 52% are singletons and the top ten take over 2%. Sequencing used blood. These receptor sequences come from a woman between 40 and 50 years old in good health.

This clonotype occurred a few times. The V call is TRBV5-1, the J call TRBJ2-3; no reliable D call. The CDR3 contains 12 residues. Looked up from germline, CDR1 is SGHRS and CDR2 is YFSETQ. Deletions cut 5 bases from V and 6 bases from J, with 10 bases between. The CDR3 sequence: CASSFRKDTQYF. The CDR3 coding sequence is TGCGCCAGCAGTTTTAGGAAGGATACGCAGTATTTT. The full variable domain, in which reference TRBV5-1 and TRBJ2-3 provide the parts outside the CDR3, is KAGVTQTPRYLIKTRGQQVTLSCSPISGHRSVSWYQQTPGQGLQFLFEYFSETQRNKGNFPGRFSGRQFSNSRSEMNVSTLELGDSALYLCASSFRKDTQYFGPGTRLTVL.

V and J are TRBV4-3 and TRBJ2-3, with unresolved D. The CDR3 totals 15 residues. Between the trimmed V and J ends, which lost 3 bases and 2 bases, there was a span of 12 bases. The germline CDR1 and CDR2 sequences are LGHNA and YSLEER. The CDR3 region has the DNA TGCGCCAGCAGCCAGCAGGATTTAGACACAGATACGCAGTATTTT. It specifies CASSQQDLDTDTQYF.

The chain is built from TRBV6-6 and TRBJ2-7; either TRBD1 or TRBD2 may fit D (6 bases each). This CDR3 contains 15 residues. The ends were cut back, 2 bases at V and 0 bases at J, with 11 bases in the middle. Germline V gene data show CDR1 as MNHNY and CDR2 as SVGAGI (reference sequence). The CDR3 region is CASSYAGGSSYEQYF. The CDR3 nucleotides are TGTGCCAGCAGTTACGCCGGGGGCAGCTCCTACGAGCAGTACTTC.

V usage is TRBV7-3 and J usage is TRBJ2-3; the match to TRBD2 covers 13 bases. Germline values: CDR1 SGHTA, CDR2 FQGTGA. The length of the CDR3 is 16 residues. Losses at the gene ends were 5 bases for V and 6 bases for J; bases not matched to a gene: 8. CDR3 DNA sequence: TGTGCCAGCAGCGCCCAACTAGCGGGGGGGCTCGATACGCAGTATTTT. Its translation: CASSAQLAGGLDTQYF.

The chain links TRBV20-1 to TRBJ1-5; D uncertain. This CDR3 is built from 14 residues. Germline assignment: CDR1 DFQATT and CDR2 SNEGSKA (reference sequence). V lost 1 base to trimming and J lost 4 bases, with 11 bases between them. CDR3 sequence reads: CSARGQQLNQPQHF. The DNA for the CDR3 is TGCAGTGCTAGAGGGCAGCAGCTTAATCAGCCCCAGCATTTT.

There are a few counts of this clonotype. The rearrangement uses TRBV29-1 and TRBJ2-5, with D tentatively TRBD1 (6 bases). CDR1 and CDR2 (germline): SQVTM, ANQGSEA. The germline V and J ends were trimmed by 3 bases and 2 bases, with 16 bases remaining between them. The CDR3 has 15 amino acids. The CDR3, as DNA: TGCAGCGTTGAGACCTTACAGGGCAGGCAAGAGACCCAGTACTTC. Its translation: CSVETLQGRQETQYF.

V usage is TRBV29-1 and J usage is TRBJ2-3, with D maybe TRBD2 (7 bases). Germline CDR1 SQVTM, CDR2 ANQGSEA. Deletions cut 8 bases from V and 5 bases from J, with 14 bases between. CDR3 length equals 12 residues. This CDR3 is CSTAGAGDTQYF. The CDR3 DNA follows: TGCAGCACCGCGGGGGCCGGAGATACGCAGTATTTT.

This clonotype was picked up one time. The chain has TRBV18 and TRBJ2-7; D gene unclear. The CDR3 is 15 residues long. Germline-derived CDR1 and CDR2 are KGHSH and LQKENI. Deletions cut 2 bases from V and 4 bases from J, with 15 bases between. CDR3 DNA: TGTGCCAGCTCACCAAACCGATTGGAAGGTTACGAGCAGTACTTC. Protein product: CASSPNRLEGYEQYF.

This clonotype was seen only a few times. This chain joins TRBV6-5 and TRBJ2-7; tentative D call: TRBD2 (7 bases). This CDR3 is 18 amino acids long. Trimming stripped 4 bases from V and 3 bases from J, with 25 bases between. The germline gives CDR1 MNHEY, CDR2 SVGAGI. The CDR3 loop is CASSWGGGEAGEYYEQYF. CDR3 nucleotide sequence: TGTGCCAGCAGTTGGGGGGGGGGTGAGGCAGGGGAGTACTACGAGCAGTACTTC.

This clonotype was found a few times. The V call is TRBV2, the J call TRBJ2-1; D unclear. Germline values: CDR1 SNHLY, CDR2 FYNNEI. Deletions cut 5 bases from V and 7 bases from J, with 12 bases between. The CDR3 covers 13 residues. In DNA form, the CDR3 reads TGTGCCAGCAGTATCCAGGTTACAAATGAGCAGTTCTTC. Amino acids: CASSIQVTNEQFF.

This sequence joins TRBV18 and TRBJ2-4, with TRBD1 as a possible D gene (8 bases). The DNA end is more similar to TRBJ2-7, so the J call may be wrong. This CDR3 region has 14 residues. In germline, CDR1 is KGHSH, CDR2 LQKENI. The CDR3 loop reads CASSTRTGRDEQYF. The CDR3 nucleotides are TGTGCCAGCTCAACTAGGACAGGGAGGGACGAGCAGTACTTC.

The J gene is TRBJ2-7, the V gene TRBV28; either TRBD1 or TRBD2 may supply D (7 bases each). The last part of the DNA fits TRBJ2-5 better; the J call may be wrong. The CDR3 covers 12 residues. In germline, CDR1 is MDHEN, CDR2 SYDVKM. The CDR3 loop is CAEQGRGETQYF. CDR3 in DNA: TGTGCCGAACAGGGGAGGGGCGAGACCCAGTACTTC.

The sample holds a few counts of this clonotype. This chain joins TRBV28 and TRBJ1-2; the match to TRBD1 covers 7 bases. The CDR3 has 14 residues. Per the germline V gene, CDR1 is MDHEN and CDR2 is SYDVKM. Germline trimming cut 1 base from V and 8 bases from J; bases unmatched to any gene: 7. The CDR3 spells CASSLYGTARGYTF. DNA for the CDR3: TGTGCCAGCAGTTTATACGGGACAGCGAGGGGCTACACCTTC.